Below, 22 T cell receptor beta chains from the same sample are listed, as sequenced in a study of graft-versus-host responses after intestinal transplantation. From the graft tissue, intraepithelial and lamina propria lymphocytes were released through processing. Sequenced by immunoSEQ multiplex PCR; TCRdb stores in-frame clones only, minus some. The table includes about 14,000 clones, 77% detected once. Sequences were derived from ileum tissue, sampled 27 days after intestinal transplant. These receptors came from a human patient who received an intestinal transplant, so some T cells may come from the graft donor.

The chain couples TRBV27 to TRBJ2-5; 10 bases line up with TRBD1. Unmatched junction bases numbered 9, after V lost 3 bases and J lost 5 bases. This CDR3 is built from 16 residues. Germline-derived CDR1 and CDR2 are MNHEY and SMNVEV (reference sequence). The CDR3, as DNA: TGTGCCAGCAGTTTTAGACAGGGGGCGAAGGGGGAGACCCAGTACTTC. Translating gives CASSFRQGAKGETQYF.

The sample holds one count of this clone. Compared with germline, one end of the junction differs, possibly owing to a read error. The chain recombines TRBV7-6 with TRBJ2-2, with a weak D call TRBD1 (6 bases). This CDR3 has 18 amino acids. Looked up from germline, CDR1 is SGHVS and CDR2 is FNYEAQ. The CDR3 sequence: CASSLAPLPDSATGELFF. CDR3 coding DNA: TGTGCCAGCAGCCTAGCCCCCTTGCCGGACAGCGCTACCGGGGAGCTGTTTTTT.

The J gene is TRBJ2-3, the V gene TRBV15; 12 nucleotides line up with TRBD2. The trim removed 2 bases at V and 0 bases at J, leaving 12 bases unmatched. The V gene's germline CDR1 is LNHNV and CDR2 YYDKDF (reference sequence). This CDR3 spans 20 amino acids. The DNA of the CDR3 is TGTGCCACCAGCAGAACCCCTGAGCTAGCGGGGGGGGACAGCACAGATACGCAGTATTTT. This encodes CATSRTPELAGGDSTDTQYF.

The J gene is TRBJ1-1, the V gene TRBV19; TRBD1 agrees at 8 bases. Germline V gene lookup returns CDR1 LNHDA and CDR2 SQIVND (reference sequence). The CDR3 runs 15 residues. V shed 1 base and J 3 bases; nucleotides not matched to a gene: 4. In DNA, the CDR3 is TGTGCCAGTAGTATAGGGTCAGGGGGCTACACTGAAGCTTTCTTT. Protein: CASSIGSGGYTEAFF.

The chain recombines TRBV25-1 with TRBJ2-1, with 10 bases identical to TRBD2. V gave up 4 bases and J gave up 7 bases; unmatched junction bases: 7. The CDR3 covers 15 residues. Germline values: CDR1 MGHDK, CDR2 SYGVNS. CDR3 in DNA: TGTGCCAGCAGTGGAGCGGGGGGGTGGGCAAATGAGCAGTTCTTC. Protein product: CASSGAGGWANEQFF.

This clone was observed a handful of times. This rearrangement joins TRBV6-5 to TRBJ2-3; 11 nucleotides line up with TRBD2. V gave up 4 bases and J gave up 1 base; unmatched junction bases: 1. The CDR3 totals 15 residues. Germline V lookup: CDR1 MNHEY, CDR2 SVGAGI. The CDR3 region is CASSSLAGGTDTQYF. The CDR3 DNA reads as TGTGCCAGCAGTTCACTAGCGGGGGGCACAGATACGCAGTATTTT.

Here the CDR3 DNA reads TGCGCCAGCAGCTTGGTTGGAGGGGTGAACACTGAAGCTTTCTTT. Protein: CASSLVGGVNTEAFF. The chain uses TRBV5-1 and TRBJ1-1; tentative D call: TRBD1 (5 bases). Germline values: CDR1 SGHRS, CDR2 YFSETQ. This CDR3 has 15 residues. V shed 0 bases and J shed 0 bases, with 9 bases lying between them.

The rearrangement joins TRBV5-1 to TRBJ2-5, with TRBD1 matching over 8 bases. The trim removed 0 bases at V and 4 bases at J, leaving 5 bases unmatched. Per the germline V gene, CDR1 is SGHRS and CDR2 is YFSETQ. The CDR3 is made up of 15 amino acids. CDR3 in amino acids: CASSLAQGAGETQYF. CDR3 sequence (DNA): TGCGCCAGCAGCTTGGCCCAGGGGGCAGGAGAGACCCAGTACTTC.

The V and J genes are TRBV5-8 and TRBJ2-7; possibly TRBD2 for D (6 bases). CDR3 length equals 15 residues. The V gene lost 7 bases and the J gene lost 0 bases, with 17 bases spanning the gap. Germline V gives CDR1 SGHTS, CDR2 YDEGEE. The CDR3 spells CASPPAVGSSYEQYV. CDR3 DNA sequence: TGTGCCAGCCCGCCGGCGGTCGGGAGCTCCTACGAGCAGTACGTC.

This chain uses TRBV7-8 with TRBJ1-4; possibly TRBD1 for D (6 bases). The CDR3 is 21 residues long. Trimming shortened V by 0 bases and J by 0 bases, and 23 bases separated the two germline ends. Germline V gives CDR1 SGHVS, CDR2 FQNEAQ. The chain's CDR3 is CASSLARAGATTAATNEKLFF. The CDR3 region has the DNA TGTGCCAGCAGCTTAGCGCGCGCAGGGGCGACCACAGCTGCAACTAATGAAAAACTGTTTTTT.

J is TRBJ1-1 and V is TRBV6-5, with a possible D match to TRBD1 (5 bases). The CDR3 sequence is 13 residues long. CDR1 and CDR2 (germline): MNHEY, SVGAGI. V was trimmed by 6 bases and J by 1 base, leaving 9 bases between them. CDR3 residues: CASRNGQNTEAFF. In DNA form, the CDR3 reads TGTGCCAGCAGAAACGGACAGAACACTGAAGCTTTCTTT.

This rearrangement joins TRBV28 to TRBJ1-4, with D possibly matching TRBD1 (5 bases). In germline, CDR1 is MDHEN, CDR2 SYDVKM. This CDR3 is 16 amino acids long. The V and J ends lost 5 bases and 0 bases respectively, with 13 bases between them. The CDR3 DNA reads TGTGCCAGCAGTCCTGGGGGGAGGCCAACTAATGAAAAACTGTTTTTT. Its protein is CASSPGGRPTNEKLFF.

The V call is TRBV30, the J call TRBJ2-1; D remains ambiguous. V was shortened by 3 bases and J by 10 bases, with 10 bases between the two germline ends. Germline V lookup: CDR1 GTSNPN, CDR2 SVGIG (reference sequence). The CDR3 contains 11 residues. The CDR3 DNA is TGTGCCTGGAGCCCGGGTCCAGAGCAGTTCTTC. Translation gives CAWSPGPEQFF.

The rearrangement links TRBV28 to TRBJ1-2; 7 bases are a match to TRBD1. The CDR3 totals 14 residues. Trimming at V came to 5 bases and at J to 0 bases, leaving 3 bases not matched to a gene. Germline lookup yields CDR1 MDHEN and CDR2 SYDVKM. In nucleotides, the CDR3 is TGTGCCAGCAGTCTTGGACAGGCTAACTATGGCTACACCTTC. Protein sequence: CASSLGQANYGYTF.

This sequence joins TRBV9 and TRBJ2-7, with D possibly being TRBD1 (6 bases). V was trimmed by 3 bases and J by 3 bases, leaving 13 bases between them. CDR1 is SGDLS and CDR2 is YYNGEE in the germline V gene. This CDR3 has 14 amino acids. CDR3 bases: TGTGCCAGCAGCGGCGGGCCAGGGGACTACGAGCAGTACTTC. Amino acid sequence: CASSGGPGDYEQYF.

This clone turned up a few times. This chain links TRBV12-1 with TRBJ1-5. TRBV12-1 is deemed a pseudogene. This CDR3 is built from 14 residues. The CDR3 DNA reads TGTGCCAGCAGGAAACGGCGGGTTAATCAGCCCCAGCATTTT. Protein product: CASRKRRVNQPQHF.

The V gene is TRBV27, the J gene TRBJ2-1; maybe TRBD1 (6 bases). CDR1 and CDR2 from the germline V gene are MNHEY and SMNVEV (reference sequence). Trimming shortened V by 3 bases and J by 3 bases, and 9 bases separated the two germline ends. The CDR3 extends over 14 amino acids. The CDR3 region has the DNA TGTGCCAGCAGTTTCCGGACAGACTACAATGAGCAGTTCTTC. Amino acid sequence: CASSFRTDYNEQFF.

The chain combines TRBV2 with TRBJ2-3, with 8 bases aligning to TRBD2. Looked up from germline, CDR1 is SNHLY and CDR2 is FYNNEI. J lost 0 bases, V lost 8 bases, and 7 bases had no gene match. The CDR3 loop spans 15 amino acids. CDR3 in DNA: TGTGCCAGCTGGTATGAGCGGGGGAGCACAGATACGCAGTATTTT. Translating it yields CASWYERGSTDTQYF. The full variable domain, completed using reference TRBV2 and TRBJ2-3, is EPEVTQTPSHQVTQMGQEVILRCVPISNHLYFYWYRQILGQKVEFLVSFYNNEISEKSEIFDDQFSVERPDGSNFTLKIRSTKLEDSAMYFCASWYERGSTDTQYFGPGTRLTVL.

This clone was counted only a few times. The CDR3 DNA reads TGTGCCAGCAGTTTACGGCAGGGGAAAACTGAAGCTTTCTTT. Amino acid sequence: CASSLRQGKTEAFF. V gene TRBV28 combines with J gene TRBJ1-1, with D perhaps matching TRBD1 (6 bases). In germline, CDR1 is MDHEN, CDR2 SYDVKM. CDR3 length equals 14 residues. Deletions cut 2 bases from V and 5 bases from J, with 12 bases between.

This sequence joins TRBV7-8 and TRBJ1-5; 9 bases fit TRBD1. Per germline, CDR1 SGHVS and CDR2 FQNEAQ. V trimming: 4 bases; J trimming: 2 bases; junction bases outside the gene matches: 12. The CDR3 is made up of 18 amino acids. Here the CDR3 reads CASSSQIGTGSGNQPQHF. DNA for the CDR3: TGTGCCAGCAGCTCTCAAATAGGGACAGGGAGCGGCAATCAGCCCCAGCATTTT.

The chain links TRBV6-1 to TRBJ2-1; 10 nucleotides line up with TRBD1. The length of the CDR3 is 16 residues. CDR1 is MNHNS, CDR2 SASEGT, per germline. V dropped 1 base and J dropped 4; count of bases not matched to a gene: 4. The CDR3 nucleotides read TGTGCCAGCAGTGAAGGGACAGGGGGGAGGTACAATGAGCAGTTCTTC. Amino acid sequence: CASSEGTGGRYNEQFF.

The chain has TRBV7-8 and TRBJ2-5, with D hard to call. Trimming stripped 0 bases from V and 3 bases from J, with 11 bases between. The CDR3 has 15 residues. Per the germline V gene, CDR1 is SGHVS and CDR2 is FQNEAQ. This chain's CDR3 is CASSLAIQLKETQYF. CDR3 DNA sequence: TGTGCCAGCAGCTTAGCGATACAGTTGAAAGAGACCCAGTACTTC.